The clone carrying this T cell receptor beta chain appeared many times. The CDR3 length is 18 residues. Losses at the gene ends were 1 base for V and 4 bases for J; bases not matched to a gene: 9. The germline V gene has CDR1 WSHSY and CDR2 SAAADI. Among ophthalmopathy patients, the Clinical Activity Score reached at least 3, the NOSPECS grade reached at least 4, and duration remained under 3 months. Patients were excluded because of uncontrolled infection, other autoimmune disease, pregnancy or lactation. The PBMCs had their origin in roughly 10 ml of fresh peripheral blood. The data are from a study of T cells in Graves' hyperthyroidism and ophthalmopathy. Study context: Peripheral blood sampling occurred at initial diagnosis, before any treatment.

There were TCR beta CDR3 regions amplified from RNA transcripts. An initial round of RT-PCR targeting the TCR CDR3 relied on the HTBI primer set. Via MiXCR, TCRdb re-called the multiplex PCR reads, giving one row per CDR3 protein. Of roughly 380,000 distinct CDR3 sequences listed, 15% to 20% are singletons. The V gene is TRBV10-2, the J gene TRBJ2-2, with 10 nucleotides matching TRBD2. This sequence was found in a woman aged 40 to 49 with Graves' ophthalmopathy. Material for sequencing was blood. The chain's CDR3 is CASSEFYLAGVVTGELFF. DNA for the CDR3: TGCGCCAGCAGTGAGTTCTATCTAGCGGGAGTTGTCACCGGGGAGCTGTTTTTT.